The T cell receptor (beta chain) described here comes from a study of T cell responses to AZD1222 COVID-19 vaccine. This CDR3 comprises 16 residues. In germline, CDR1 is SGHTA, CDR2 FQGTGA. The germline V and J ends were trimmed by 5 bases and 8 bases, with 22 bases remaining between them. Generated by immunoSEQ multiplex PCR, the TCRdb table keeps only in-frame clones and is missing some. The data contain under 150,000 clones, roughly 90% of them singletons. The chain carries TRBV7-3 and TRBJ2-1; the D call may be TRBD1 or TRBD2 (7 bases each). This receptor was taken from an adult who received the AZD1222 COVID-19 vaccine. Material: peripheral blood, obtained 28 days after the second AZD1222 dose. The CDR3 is CASSPRGGSGVDEQFF. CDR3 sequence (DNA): TGTGCCAGCAGCCCCAGGGGGGGGTCTGGGGTTGATGAGCAGTTCTTC. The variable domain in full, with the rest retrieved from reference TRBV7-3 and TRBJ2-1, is GAGVSQTPSNKVTEKGKYVELRCDPISGHTALYWYRQSLGQGPEFLIYFQGTGAADDSGLPNDRFFAVRPEGSVSTLKIQRTERGDSAVYLCASSPRGGSGVDEQFFGPGTRLTVL.